Listed below are T cell receptor beta chains from one sample, sequenced in a study of CD8 T cells in ankylosing spondylitis. TCRdb reprocessed the 5' RACE reads via MiXCR and lists one record per CDR3 protein. In the table there are around 250,000 distinct CDR3 sequences, 30% to 40% of which are singletons. Sample: blood, either unsorted or a sorted T cell fraction (not recorded which). The receptors come from a male donor with ankylosing spondylitis or in good health (not recorded which). CDR3s include the opening cysteine and the closing phenylalanine or tryptophan. The D gene is left open where the match is weak. A row's size may be missing; if present it is once, few, many or a size class.

V: TRBV4-1
J: TRBJ2-6
size: -
D: -
CDR3: CASSQDGTGTGANVLTF
DNA: TGCGCCAGCAGCCAAGATGGCACAGGGACTGGGGCCAACGTCCTGACTTTC

V: TRBV20-1
J: TRBJ2-5
size: -
D: -
CDR3: CSAREPAGPGETQYF
DNA: TGCAGTGCTAGAGAGCCCGCAGGACCGGGAGAGACCCAGTACTTC

V: TRBV10-3
J: TRBJ2-5
size: few
D: -
CDR3: CAISDRAIYQETQYF
DNA: TGTGCCATCAGTGACCGGGCGATTTACCAAGAGACCCAGTACTTC

V: TRBV11-2
J: TRBJ1-1
size: -
D: TRBD1
CDR3: CASSSLRQGYTEAFF
DNA: TGTGCCAGCAGCTCGCTCCGACAGGGCTACACTGAAGCTTTCTTT

V: TRBV5-5
J: TRBJ2-3
size: few
D: -
CDR3: CASSLGSSDTQYF
DNA: TGTGCCAGCAGCTTGGGAAGCTCAGATACGCAGTATTTT

V: TRBV7-6
J: TRBJ2-2
size: -
D: -
CDR3: CASSSQTGSDTGELFF
DNA: TGTGCCAGCAGCTCCCAAACAGGGTCTGACACCGGGGAGCTGTTTTTT

V: TRBV29-1
J: TRBJ2-3
size: many
D: TRBD2
CDR3: CSVGVAGDTDTQYF
DNA: TGCAGCGTTGGGGTCGCGGGGGACACAGATACGCAGTATTTT

V: TRBV12-3/TRBV12-4
J: TRBJ2-1
size: -
D: TRBD2
CDR3: CASSPSGGARNEQFF
DNA: TGTGCCAGCAGTCCAAGCGGGGGGGCGCGGAATGAGCAGTTCTTC

V: TRBV9
J: TRBJ1-5
size: -
D: -
CDR3: CASSSDPYSNQPQHF
DNA: TGTGCCAGCAGCTCGGACCCTTATAGCAATCAGCCCCAGCATTTT

V: TRBV6-5
J: TRBJ2-3
size: -
D: TRBD2
CDR3: CASSYSGEGADTQYF
DNA: TGTGCCAGCAGTTACAGCGGGGAAGGTGCAGATACGCAGTATTTT

V: TRBV20-1
J: TRBJ1-1
size: -
D: -
CDR3: CSASEGVTEAFF
DNA: TGCAGTGCTAGCGAGGGAGTAACTGAAGCTTTCTTT